The clone carrying this T cell receptor (beta chain) was found a few times. The sample comes from a study of identical twins. TCRdb reprocessed the 5' RACE reads with MiXCR, giving one entry per CDR3 protein. The table includes some 690,000 distinct CDR3 sequences, around 21% detected once. The CDR3 consists of 16 residues. V was cut by 0 bases and J by 2 bases, with 10 bases left in between. The germline V gene has CDR1 LGHDT and CDR2 YNNKEL (reference sequence). The sample was also reused in another study, on T cells expressing NK-cell markers.

The chain joins TRBV3-1 to TRBJ2-2; D is uncertain. Sequencing was performed on PBMCs. The sequence came from a woman aged 18-29 years in good health. The CDR3 loop is CASSQDPQTNTGELFF. The CDR3 DNA sequence: TGTGCCAGCAGCCAAGATCCACAGACAAACACCGGGGAGCTGTTTTTT.